This is a list of T cell receptor beta chains from one sample in a study of T cell changes during pregnancy in multiple sclerosis. Here immunoSEQ multiplex PCR was the method, and the copy in TCRdb shows in-frame clones only, minus some. The sample yields around 65,000 clones, around 92% seen once. Sequenced material: peripheral blood, taken in the second trimester of pregnancy. Receptors originate from a female donor in good health, enrolled as a control in a pregnancy study. The CDR3 runs from the conserved cysteine through the conserved F or W. Fields, in order: D gene, V gene, clone size, J gene, CDR3 protein, CDR3 DNA. The D gene is left open where the match is weak. Not every row has a clone size; where given, it reads once, few, many or a size class.

d_gene: TRBD1
v_gene: TRBV2
abundance: NA
j_gene: TRBJ1-4
CDR3aa: CASSRAGTENEKLFF
CDR3nt: TGTGCCAGCAGCAGGGCCGGGACAGAGAATGAAAAACTGTTTTTT

d_gene: TRBD1
v_gene: TRBV5-1
abundance: once
j_gene: TRBJ2-2
CDR3aa: CASSLARGSGELFF
CDR3nt: TGCGCCAGCAGCTTGGCCAGGGGGAGCGGGGAGCTGTTTTTT

d_gene: NA
v_gene: TRBV7-3
abundance: NA
j_gene: TRBJ2-1
CDR3aa: CASSLNGGLDEQFF
CDR3nt: TGTGCCAGCAGCTTAAACGGGGGGCTGGATGAGCAGTTCTTC

d_gene: TRBD2
v_gene: TRBV13
abundance: NA
j_gene: TRBJ2-7
CDR3aa: CASSAGGGVDSYEQYF
CDR3nt: TGTGCCAGCAGCGCCGGGGGGGGTGTGGATAGCTACGAGCAGTACTTC

d_gene: TRBD2
v_gene: TRBV9
abundance: NA
j_gene: TRBJ2-5
CDR3aa: CASSVAGTRDETQYF
CDR3nt: TGTGCCAGCAGTGTAGCCGGGACTAGGGATGAGACCCAGTACTTC

d_gene: TRBD2
v_gene: TRBV4-1
abundance: NA
j_gene: TRBJ2-1
CDR3aa: CASSRPSGRGTRDEQFF
CDR3nt: TGCGCCAGCAGCCGTCCAAGCGGGAGGGGCACACGGGATGAGCAGTTCTTC

d_gene: NA
v_gene: TRBV30
abundance: NA
j_gene: TRBJ1-3
CDR3aa: CAWSGGGGLSGNTIYF
CDR3nt: TGTGCCTGGAGTGGGGGAGGGGGACTCTCTGGAAACACCATATATTTT

d_gene: NA
v_gene: TRBV6-4
abundance: NA
j_gene: TRBJ2-2
CDR3aa: CASSPGDSGELFF
CDR3nt: TGTGCCAGCAGTCCCGGGGATTCCGGGGAGCTGTTTTTT

d_gene: TRBD1
v_gene: TRBV27
abundance: NA
j_gene: TRBJ2-3
CDR3aa: CASSQFNPDRMPWDTQYF
CDR3nt: TGTGCCAGCAGTCAGTTTAACCCGGACAGGATGCCTTGGGATACGCAGTATTTT

d_gene: NA
v_gene: TRBV20-1
abundance: once
j_gene: TRBJ1-5
CDR3aa: CSARDQRARHF
CDR3nt: TGCAGTGCTAGAGATCAGCGGGCGCGGCATTTT

d_gene: NA
v_gene: TRBV19
abundance: once
j_gene: TRBJ2-1
CDR3aa: CASSVVDGYNEQFF
CDR3nt: TGTGCCAGTAGTGTCGTCGACGGGTACAATGAGCAGTTCTTC

d_gene: NA
v_gene: TRBV7-9
abundance: once
j_gene: TRBJ2-2
CDR3aa: CASSPPIAGELFF
CDR3nt: TGTGCCAGCAGCCCCCCGATAGCCGGGGAGCTGTTTTTT

d_gene: NA
v_gene: TRBV6-5
abundance: NA
j_gene: TRBJ1-1
CDR3aa: CASSSTGFTEAFF
CDR3nt: TGTGCCAGCAGTAGCACAGGATTTACTGAAGCTTTCTTT

d_gene: TRBD1
v_gene: TRBV9
abundance: NA
j_gene: TRBJ2-5
CDR3aa: CASTPFPGTGLETQYF
CDR3nt: TGTGCCAGCACCCCATTTCCGGGGACAGGCTTGGAGACCCAGTACTTC

d_gene: NA
v_gene: TRBV19
abundance: NA
j_gene: TRBJ2-7
CDR3aa: CASSNAGSEQYF
CDR3nt: TGTGCCAGTAGTAATGCTGGCAGCGAGCAGTACTTC

d_gene: TRBD1
v_gene: TRBV28
abundance: NA
j_gene: TRBJ2-1
CDR3aa: CASSPGGQKYNEQFF
CDR3nt: TGTGCCAGCAGTCCAGGGGGACAGAAGTACAATGAGCAGTTCTTC

d_gene: TRBD1
v_gene: TRBV7-9
abundance: NA
j_gene: TRBJ1-1
CDR3aa: CASSEQGTNTEAFF
CDR3nt: TGTGCCAGCAGTGAACAGGGGACGAACACTGAAGCTTTCTTT

d_gene: TRBD1
v_gene: TRBV18
abundance: NA
j_gene: TRBJ2-3
CDR3aa: CASSPPGTGTDTQYF
CDR3nt: TGTGCCAGCTCACCACCGGGGACAGGGACAGATACGCAGTATTTT

d_gene: NA
v_gene: TRBV2
abundance: NA
j_gene: TRBJ1-1
CDR3aa: CASSEGVSGGKAFF
CDR3nt: TGTGCCAGCAGTGAAGGAGTTAGCGGGGGGAAAGCTTTCTTT

d_gene: NA
v_gene: TRBV28
abundance: NA
j_gene: TRBJ2-7
CDR3aa: CASSLAVYWSEQYF
CDR3nt: TGTGCCAGCAGTTTAGCCGTCTATTGGTCCGAGCAGTACTTC

d_gene: TRBD1
v_gene: TRBV10-3
abundance: NA
j_gene: TRBJ1-2
CDR3aa: CAIRTTGTQNYGYTF
CDR3nt: TGTGCCATCAGAACGACAGGGACCCAAAACTATGGCTACACCTTC

d_gene: TRBD1
v_gene: TRBV19
abundance: medium-sized
j_gene: TRBJ1-5
CDR3aa: CASDRGVYQPQHF
CDR3nt: TGTGCCAGCGACAGGGGTGTATATCAGCCCCAGCATTTT

d_gene: TRBD2
v_gene: TRBV4-3
abundance: once
j_gene: TRBJ2-5
CDR3aa: CASSQERGGLVEETQYF
CDR3nt: TGCGCCAGCAGCCAAGAACGAGGTGGACTAGTGGAAGAGACCCAGTACTTC

d_gene: TRBD1
v_gene: TRBV28
abundance: once
j_gene: TRBJ2-7
CDR3aa: CASSYDRVYEQYF
CDR3nt: TGTGCCAGCAGCTACGACAGGGTGTACGAGCAGTACTTC

d_gene: NA
v_gene: TRBV7-2
abundance: NA
j_gene: TRBJ1-5
CDR3aa: CASSLLGHQPQHF
CDR3nt: TGTGCCAGCAGCTTGCTGGGCCATCAGCCCCAGCATTTT

d_gene: TRBD2
v_gene: TRBV7-7
abundance: NA
j_gene: TRBJ2-3
CDR3aa: CASSNGLAYTDTQYF
CDR3nt: TGTGCTAGCAGTAATGGACTAGCGTACACAGATACGCAGTATTTT

d_gene: TRBD1
v_gene: TRBV27
abundance: NA
j_gene: TRBJ2-7
CDR3aa: CASSGQGSAYEQYF
CDR3nt: TGTGCCAGCAGCGGACAGGGGTCCGCCTACGAGCAGTACTTC

d_gene: NA
v_gene: TRBV7-9
abundance: NA
j_gene: TRBJ2-7
CDR3aa: CASAPGYRESYEQYF
CDR3nt: TGTGCCAGCGCTCCGGGGTACAGGGAGTCCTACGAGCAGTACTTC

d_gene: NA
v_gene: TRBV7-6
abundance: NA
j_gene: TRBJ2-3
CDR3aa: CASSPLAGYTDTQYF
CDR3nt: TGTGCCAGCAGCCCCCTGGCGGGGTACACAGATACGCAGTATTTT

d_gene: TRBD1
v_gene: TRBV11-3
abundance: once
j_gene: TRBJ1-2
CDR3aa: CASSLDGTGDGGYTF
CDR3nt: TGTGCCAGCAGCTTAGATGGTACAGGGGATGGAGGCTACACCTTC

d_gene: TRBD1
v_gene: TRBV28
abundance: NA
j_gene: TRBJ2-7
CDR3aa: CASTKPGQGSYEQYF
CDR3nt: TGTGCCAGCACCAAGCCGGGACAGGGGTCCTACGAGCAGTACTTC

d_gene: TRBD2
v_gene: TRBV4-2
abundance: once
j_gene: TRBJ2-5
CDR3aa: CASSPMATSGLEETQYF
CDR3nt: TGTGCCAGCAGCCCAATGGCGACTAGCGGACTCGAAGAGACCCAGTACTTC

d_gene: TRBD2
v_gene: TRBV7-2
abundance: NA
j_gene: TRBJ2-7
CDR3aa: CASSASGPPRNEQYF
CDR3nt: TGTGCCAGCAGCGCTAGCGGCCCCCCTCGCAACGAGCAGTACTTC

d_gene: TRBD1
v_gene: TRBV6-6
abundance: once
j_gene: TRBJ1-4
CDR3aa: CATGQGSNEKLFF
CDR3nt: TGTGCCACTGGACAGGGTTCCAATGAAAAACTGTTTTTT

d_gene: TRBD2
v_gene: TRBV2
abundance: NA
j_gene: TRBJ2-7
CDR3aa: CASSDPASGVLPISYEQYF
CDR3nt: TGTGCCAGCAGTGACCCCGCTAGCGGGGTCCTCCCGATTTCCTACGAGCAGTACTTC

d_gene: NA
v_gene: TRBV5-1
abundance: NA
j_gene: TRBJ2-5
CDR3aa: CASSLGSGQETQYF
CDR3nt: TGCGCCAGCAGCTTAGGATCCGGGCAAGAGACCCAGTACTTC

d_gene: NA
v_gene: TRBV6-5
abundance: NA
j_gene: TRBJ1-1
CDR3aa: CASSWGQNTEAFF
CDR3nt: TGTGCCAGCAGTTGGGGCCAGAACACTGAAGCTTTCTTT

d_gene: TRBD1
v_gene: TRBV28
abundance: NA
j_gene: TRBJ1-2
CDR3aa: CASSNTGGVNYGYTF
CDR3nt: TGTGCCAGCAGTAATACAGGGGGGGTTAACTATGGCTACACCTTC